This paragraph covers one TCR beta chain sequence. This clone's antigen is unknown. Within one base of it there is no much larger clone, and no base qualities were kept. This specimen belongs to a study of blood T cells in healthy people across ages (dated by TCRdb to about 2015). Some background on the complete study: In model experiments, template switching captured about one uniquely barcoded TCR beta cDNA molecule for every two T cells. For two donors (one aged 18 to 30 and one aged 80 or older), the study analyzed two additional independent replicas of 1 million unique cDNA reads from the same blood draw. The donors were split into four age groups: young (average about 15 years), middle-aged (around 40), aged (about 56) and long-lived (approximately 80). To track age-related changes in TCR beta repertoire diversity, the study relied on deep sequencing normalized with unique cDNA molecular identifiers. Donors of different ages were randomly distributed across sequencing lanes to avoid experimental bias.

Libraries were made using 5' RACE. The instrument given in TCRdb is Illumina HiSeq 2500. A second PCR of roughly 7 to 11 cycles was performed with a sample-barcoded 5' primer and a J-beta primer mix. A template-switch 5' adaptor carrying 12 random nucleotides introduced a unique molecular identifier onto each TCR beta cDNA molecule. At least 2.5 million CDR3-containing paired-end reads were obtained from each sample. The Mint cDNA synthesis kit, primed by a TRBC-specific oligonucleotide, was used to synthesize first-strand cDNA from all RNA. Following uracil-DNA glycosylase treatment, a first 18-cycle PCR with universal primers M1SS and BC2_uni_R was performed on all cDNA. For the original study's pipeline: For normalization, 1 million high-quality reads, each with a distinct molecular identifier, were randomly selected from each sample. Instead of being binned into consensus sequences, reads with shared molecular identifiers were discarded. CDR3 identification, clonotype clustering and error correction used MiTCR with a Q25 quality threshold and the strictest error-elimination algorithm. A nonparametric unseen species model with Euler transformation was used to estimate lower-bound total TCR beta diversity. Clones were called with MiXCR by TCRdb after fastp trimmed the public reads at Q25, and only in-frame beta chains were retained. Every entry covers one CDR3 protein and lists the most common genes and DNA from its rows. The V and J calls were not made by the authors but by TCRdb's processing. This sample comprises approximately 810,000 distinct CDR3 sequences, under 30% of them detected only once. The ten largest make up approximately 15% of the sample.

Study-wide findings and limitations: There was a strong correlation between observed TCR beta diversity and the percentage of naive T cells measured by flow cytometry. Since profiling was done on bulk unsorted PBMCs, naive and antigen-experienced compartments could not be conclusively compared. Total diversity estimates from one million sequenced T cells were considered lower bounds and underestimates. Because donor CMV infection status was unknown, age-related changes in expanded clonotypes were potentially confounded. The long-lived group showed more naive CD4+ T cells, fewer expanded clones and increased TCR diversity than the aged group, suggesting age selection. As age increased, observed TCR beta diversity per million T cells dropped in a roughly linear way, and a significant reduction was already evident by age around 41.

The approximately 41 donors, aged about 6 to 95 years, were systemically healthy Caucasian individuals from Russia. Around 9.9 milliliters of peripheral blood were collected from each donor into EDTA-treated Vacutainer tubes. Ficoll-Paque density-gradient centrifugation was used to isolate PBMCs, with at least 7 million per sample. Trizol reagent was used to extract total RNA from the PBMCs, yielding at least 5 micrograms per sample. The percentages of naive CD45RAhigh/CD27high T cells were determined by flow cytometry on a PBMC aliquot from every donor. The sequenced material came from blood. This TCR derives from an elderly woman in good health.

CDR3 protein: CSAGPSGEGTQYF. The sequenced DNA is TGCAGTGCCGGGCCTAGCGGGGAAGGGACCCAGTACTTC. The chain is encoded by TRBV20-1 joined to TRBJ2-7; 9 of the junction bases match TRBD2. The assigned J gene may be wrong: the sequence end matches TRBJ2-5 better. Per the germline V gene (reference sequence), DFQATT is the CDR1 and SNEGSKA is the CDR2. The CDR3 numbers 13 residues from cysteine through phenylalanine. Of all the DNA, just the CDR3 is kept, 39 bases in frame from base 1.